The entry that follows covers one T cell receptor beta chain sequence. The antigen is unknown. This sample was included in a study of graft-versus-host responses after intestinal transplantation. Sequencing used immunoSEQ multiplex PCR; TCRdb keeps in-frame clones, though not all of them. The sample lists some 110,000 clones, around 92% occurring once. Study-wide results and limits: With peak circulating GvH clone levels came an association with early post-transplant HvG declines. Allografts from individuals with graft-donor T cell macrochimerism displayed high graft-versus-host to host-versus-graft clonal ratios.

This CDR3 has 16 residues. The ends were cut back, 0 bases at V and 3 bases at J, with 15 bases in the middle. Germline assignment: CDR1 LGHNA and CDR2 YSLEER. V usage is TRBV4-3 and J usage is TRBJ2-7; D is ambiguous. This receptor was identified in a human donor who was the organ donor for an intestinal transplant. The sample consisted of unstimulated CD8+ T cells sorted from spleen or lymph node cells, taken before transplant. This CDR3 reads CASSQDRAEPFYEQYF. The CDR3 nucleotides read TGCGCCAGCAGCCAAGATCGGGCGGAGCCATTCTACGAGCAGTACTTC.